Listed below are T cell receptor beta chains from one sample, sequenced in a study of CD8+ T cells in alopecia areata. Clones were read by immunoSEQ multiplex PCR, and TCRdb kept only the in-frame ones, dropping some. The table lists 150,000 to 200,000 clones, roughly 60% of them singletons. This specimen was CD4+ T cells sorted from blood, taken at week 24, from a patient treated with tofacitinib. The receptors derive from a human donor with alopecia areata. The CDR3 runs from the conserved cysteine through the conserved F or W. Fields, in order: J gene, clone size, V gene, D gene, CDR3 protein, CDR3 DNA. D genes are given only for firm matches. Clone size appears in some rows only: once, few, many, or a class for an expanded clone.

TRBJ1-6 . TRBV5-1 . CASTVGGMSSPLHF TGCGCCAGCACAGTCGGCGGGATGAGTTCACCCCTCCACTTT
TRBJ2-2 . TRBV2 . CASRTGLRHFTGELFF TGTGCCAGCAGGACCGGGCTCCGACATTTCACCGGGGAGCTGTTTTTT
TRBJ2-3 few TRBV5-1 . CASSPTGTPSTDTQYF TGCGCCAGCAGCCCGACCGGGACACCAAGCACAGATACGCAGTATTTT
TRBJ2-2 . TRBV18 . CASSPLAGGETGELFF TGTGCCAGCTCACCCCTTGCCGGGGGCGAAACCGGGGAGCTGTTTTTT
TRBJ1-2 . TRBV6-5 TRBD1 CASTNRGGSGYTF TGTGCCAGCACCAACAGGGGAGGGAGCGGCTACACCTTC
TRBJ2-1 once TRBV29-1 . CSARLDPGSYNEQFF TGCAGCGCTAGACTAGACCCTGGCTCCTACAATGAGCAGTTCTTC
TRBJ1-2 . TRBV14 . CASSQDPRGGYTF TGTGCCAGCAGCCAAGATCCCAGGGGAGGCTACACCTTC
TRBJ1-1 . TRBV30 . CACEWQRVEAFF TGTGCCTGTGAATGGCAGAGGGTTGAAGCTTTCTTT
TRBJ2-7 . TRBV6-6 . CASSHTGDNYEQYF TGTGCCAGCAGTCACACAGGAGATAACTACGAGCAGTACTTC
TRBJ1-2 . TRBV29-1 TRBD1 CSVGQGSLYGYTF TGCAGCGTTGGACAGGGCTCCCTCTATGGCTACACCTTC
TRBJ1-1 . TRBV30 . CAWSESGETEAFF TGTGCCTGGAGTGAAAGCGGGGAGACTGAAGCTTTCTTT
TRBJ1-5 few TRBV29-1 TRBD1 CSVGTGGQPQHF TGCAGCGTAGGGACAGGGGGCCAGCCCCAGCATTTT
TRBJ2-7 . TRBV15 . CATSRDGTAYEQYF TGTGCCACCAGCAGAGACGGGACGGCATACGAGCAGTACTTC
TRBJ2-2 . TRBV29-1 . CSVSSNTGELFF TGCAGCGTTTCCAGTAACACCGGGGAGCTGTTTTTT
TRBJ1-6 . TRBV12-5 . CASGQTISPLHF TGTGCTAGTGGCCAGACAATTTCACCCCTCCACTTT
TRBJ1-5 once TRBV25-1 TRBD1 CASSAWDRGDQPQHF TGTGCCAGCAGTGCCTGGGACAGGGGGGATCAGCCCCAGCATTTT
TRBJ1-2 few TRBV2 . CASSGSGALEGYTF TGTGCCAGCAGTGGGTCGGGGGCACTGGAAGGCTACACCTTC
TRBJ1-3 few TRBV30 . CAWYGTSGNTIYF TGTGCCTGGTACGGTACCTCTGGAAACACCATATATTTT
TRBJ2-3 . TRBV6-1 . CASSPTRRDTQYF TGTGCCAGCAGCCCTACTCGCCGAGATACGCAGTATTTT
TRBJ1-4 few TRBV7-2 . CASSPGGRTRGEKLFF TGTGCCAGCAGCCCGGGGGGTCGGACTCGAGGGGAAAAACTGTTTTTT
TRBJ1-6 . TRBV6-5 . CASSYGGRRGGSPLHF TGTGCCAGCAGTTACGGAGGGAGGCGGGGCGGCTCACCCCTCCACTTT
TRBJ1-6 once TRBV27 . CASSFSGPGSTHSPLHF TGTGCCAGCAGTTTCTCAGGGCCAGGTTCCACACATTCACCCCTCCACTTT
TRBJ2-3 . TRBV4-3 . CASSPRGYTDTQYF TGCGCCAGCAGCCCACGGGGGTACACAGATACGCAGTATTTT
TRBJ2-3 . TRBV4-3 . CASSPFPSDTQYF TGCGCCAGCAGCCCATTCCCCTCAGATACGCAGTATTTT
TRBJ2-5 . TRBV29-1 . CSAMRDFQETQYF TGCAGCGCGATGCGGGACTTTCAAGAGACCCAGTACTTC
TRBJ1-2 . TRBV28 TRBD1 CASSFRSTGSNYGYTF TGTGCCAGCAGCTTTCGATCGACAGGGTCTAACTATGGCTACACCTTC
TRBJ2-1 . TRBV30 . CAWDRSSYNEQFF TGTGCCTGGGACCGGAGCTCCTACAATGAGCAGTTCTTC
TRBJ1-1 . TRBV25-1 . CASSELNGEAFF TGTGCCAGCAGTGAATTAAATGGAGAAGCTTTCTTT
TRBJ1-1 . TRBV25-1 . CASKSRVLNTEAFF TGTGCCAGCAAAAGCAGGGTTTTGAACACTGAAGCTTTCTTT
TRBJ2-5 . TRBV29-1 . CSVDEGGETQYF TGCAGCGTTGACGAGGGAGGAGAGACCCAGTACTTC
TRBJ1-2 . TRBV7-2 . CASGSLAGIYGYTF TGTGCCAGCGGATCCCTGGCGGGGATCTATGGCTACACCTTC
TRBJ1-6 . TRBV7-9 . CASSLVEGNSPLHF TGTGCCAGCAGCTTGGTAGAGGGTAATTCACCCCTCCACTTT
TRBJ2-2 . TRBV7-7 TRBD2 CASSRRVAGGPNTGELFF TGTGCCAGCAGCCGCCGGGTTGCGGGGGGCCCGAACACCGGGGAGCTGTTTTTT
TRBJ1-2 . TRBV4-1 . CASRRASGQTRGYGYTF TGCGCCAGCAGAAGAGCCAGCGGACAGACGCGAGGCTATGGCTACACCTTC
TRBJ2-5 few TRBV6-1 . CASSAVGGETQYF TGTGCCAGCAGTGCCGTTGGGGGCGAGACCCAGTACTTC
TRBJ1-5 few TRBV7-2 . CASSLIAHQPQHF TGTGCCAGCAGCTTAATCGCCCATCAGCCCCAGCATTTT
TRBJ2-7 few TRBV4-2 . CASSQEVASSHSDEQYF TGTGCCAGCAGCCAAGAAGTGGCTAGCTCCCACTCCGACGAGCAGTACTTC
TRBJ2-2 . TRBV20-1 TRBD1 CSARDYRGLFF TGCAGTGCTAGAGATTACAGGGGGCTGTTTTTT
TRBJ1-2 few TRBV11-2 TRBD1 CASSLVAGGYGYTF TGTGCCAGCAGCTTAGTTGCAGGGGGCTATGGCTACACCTTC
TRBJ2-7 few TRBV29-1 TRBD1 CSVTGGGEGEQYF TGCAGCGTTACAGGGGGCGGTGAGGGCGAGCAGTACTTC
TRBJ2-3 . TRBV29-1 . CSALARFSTDTQYF TGCAGCGCCCTGGCGCGTTTTAGCACAGATACGCAGTATTTT
TRBJ2-5 . TRBV11-2 . CASSSGQFGRTQYF TGTGCCAGCAGCTCGGGACAGTTCGGGAGGACCCAGTACTTC